The 26 T cell receptor beta chains below were found in one sample sequenced in a study of shared clonotypes between healthy human individuals. Naive CD8 cells were CD45RO-negative, positively selected for CCR7, excluding terminally differentiated effector memory CD45RA+ cells. The protocol was immunoSEQ multiplex PCR, while the TCRdb copy is restricted to in-frame clones and leaves out a portion. The sample has millions of clones; approximately 95% are singletons. Specimen: naive CD8+ T cells sorted from blood. The receptor set was obtained from a man between 18 and 35 years old in good health.

The V gene is TRBV4-3, the J gene TRBJ1-1; no clear D gene. This CDR3 spans 15 amino acids. Germline V lookup: CDR1 LGHNA, CDR2 YSLEER. Trimming stripped 0 bases from V and 8 bases from J, with 16 bases between. For the CDR3, the DNA is TGCGCCAGCAGCCAAGATGTCGTTGGGGTGACCGAAGCTTTCTTT. Residues: CASSQDVVGVTEAFF.

The chain is built from TRBV27 and TRBJ2-7, with 8 nucleotides matching TRBD1. The CDR3 loop spans 14 amino acids. CDR1 MNHEY and CDR2 SMNVEV come from the germline V gene (reference sequence). J gave up 2 bases and V 6 bases, and 6 bases lay outside the gene matches. CDR3 in amino acids: CASRKDRDPYEQYF. CDR3 coding DNA: TGTGCCAGCAGGAAGGACAGGGACCCCTACGAGCAGTACTTC.

This clone was detected only once. This chain joins TRBV29-1 and TRBJ1-3, with a possible D match to TRBD1 (6 bases). Germline V lookup: CDR1 SQVTM, CDR2 ANQGSEA. The V end was cut by 4 bases, the J end by 3 bases, with 19 bases between. The CDR3 consists of 16 residues. CDR3 bases: TGCAGCGTTGTAGGGGGGGGCAGAAGAGGTGGAAACACCATATATTTT. It translates to CSVVGGGRRGGNTIYF.

The table lists this clone with a count of one. This rearrangement joins TRBV29-1 to TRBJ1-2; D remains ambiguous. The CDR3 is 13 residues long. Between the trimmed V and J ends, which lost 6 bases and 5 bases, there was a span of 16 bases. Germline V gene sequence: CDR1 SQVTM, CDR2 ANQGSEA. The CDR3: CSVRAPDEYGYTF. The CDR3 DNA is TGCAGCGTCCGGGCCCCAGATGAATATGGCTACACCTTC.

The rearrangement links TRBV7-9 to TRBJ1-3; possible D gene TRBD1, 6 bases. V was pared by 2 bases and J by 0 bases, with 14 bases between. The germline V gene has CDR1 SEHNR and CDR2 FQNEAQ (reference sequence). The CDR3 has 17 amino acids. CDR3 loop: CASSLPRQDDSGNTIYF. DNA for the CDR3: TGTGCCAGCAGCTTACCCCGACAGGACGACTCTGGAAACACCATATATTTT.

This clone was seen just once. The chain combines TRBV29-1 with TRBJ2-7; D is unclear. V gave up 4 bases and J gave up 2 bases, with 18 bases separating them. The germline V gene has CDR1 SQVTM and CDR2 ANQGSEA. The CDR3 runs 15 residues. The DNA of the CDR3 is TGCAGCGTTGTGGTAACAGTGTTGCTTACCTACGAGCAGTACTTC. This sequence encodes CSVVVTVLLTYEQYF.

The V and J genes are TRBV2 and TRBJ2-5; TRBD1 agrees at 7 bases. This CDR3 spans 16 amino acids. V lost 2 bases and J lost 5; bases outside the gene matches: 11. In germline, CDR1 is SNHLY, CDR2 FYNNEI. The DNA for the CDR3 is TGTGCCAGCAGTGAATCCCTCTCGACAGGGTCGGAGACCCAGTACTTC. Its protein is CASSESLSTGSETQYF.

The chain recombines TRBV12-5 with TRBJ2-5, with 12 bases aligning to TRBD2. Germline trimming cut 3 bases from V and 4 bases from J; bases unmatched to any gene: 9. This CDR3 has 17 amino acids. Germline lookup yields CDR1 LGHNT and CDR2 FRNRAP. The CDR3 is CASGLGETSGSAETQYF. CDR3 nucleotide sequence: TGTGCTAGTGGTTTAGGGGAGACTAGCGGGAGCGCAGAGACCCAGTACTTC. Complete variable domain (other parts from reference TRBV12-5 and TRBJ2-5): DARVTQTPRHKVTEMGQEVTMRCQPILGHNTVFWYRQTMMQGLELLAYFRNRAPLDDSGMPKDRFSAEMPDATLATLKIQPSEPRDSAVYFCASGLGETSGSAETQYFGPGTRLLVL.

With regard to this clone: Other DNA sequences in this sample translate to the same CDR3. This chain joins TRBV11-2 and TRBJ2-7; D remains ambiguous. CDR3 length equals 12 residues. V was shortened by 0 bases and J by 5 bases, with 5 bases between the two germline ends. The germline V gene encodes CDR1 SGHAT and CDR2 FQNNGV. The DNA of the CDR3 is TGTGCCAGCAGCTTAGATAGGCACGAGCAGTACTTC. Protein: CASSLDRHEQYF.

This chain joins TRBV27 and TRBJ1-2; D not resolved. V was cut by 1 base and J by 6 bases, with 18 bases left in between. This CDR3 comprises 16 residues. Germline-derived CDR1 and CDR2 are MNHEY and SMNVEV (reference sequence). The CDR3 is CASSLFGDSPLNGYTF. The CDR3 nucleotides read TGTGCCAGCAGTTTATTTGGGGATTCTCCCTTGAATGGCTACACCTTC.

The chain recombines TRBV4-3 with TRBJ2-7; 7 nucleotides agree with TRBD1. This CDR3 spans 15 amino acids. V gave up 1 base and J gave up 2 bases; unmatched junction bases: 5. Germline CDR1 and CDR2: LGHNA and YSLEER. CDR3 residues: CASSQVWDSPYEQYF. Written as DNA, the CDR3 is TGCGCCAGCAGCCAAGTTTGGGACAGCCCCTACGAGCAGTACTTC.

In nucleotides, the CDR3 is TGTGCCAGCAGCTTCCAAATACAGGGGGCTAATGAAAAACTGTTTTTT. Its translation is CASSFQIQGANEKLFF. J is TRBJ1-4 and V is TRBV11-2; 8 nucleotides match TRBD1. The CDR3 loop spans 16 amino acids. Germline CDR1 is SGHAT and CDR2 is FQNNGV. The trim removed 3 bases at V and 3 bases at J, leaving 6 bases unmatched.

This chain joins TRBV7-6 and TRBJ2-7, with 10 bases matching TRBD2. Unmatched junction bases numbered 4, after V lost 2 bases and J lost 3 bases. Germline loops: CDR1 SGHVS, CDR2 FNYEAQ. The CDR3 is 15 amino acids. Here the CDR3 reads CASSLLAGGYYEQYF. The CDR3 coding sequence is TGTGCCAGCAGCTTATTAGCGGGAGGTTACTACGAGCAGTACTTC.

This clone was seen just once. This sequence joins TRBV11-2 and TRBJ2-7; 11 positions match TRBD1. The CDR3 totals 15 residues. Germline V lookup: CDR1 SGHAT, CDR2 FQNNGV. The V gene end was trimmed by 4 bases and the J gene end by 2 bases; junction bases not matched to a gene: 4. This CDR3 reads CASSWDRGLAYEQYF. As DNA, the CDR3 is TGTGCCAGCAGCTGGGACAGGGGGTTGGCCTACGAGCAGTACTTC.

The rearrangement uses TRBV9 and TRBJ2-5; 9 nucleotides agree with TRBD1. The ends lost 3 bases at V and 4 bases at J; junction bases unmatched: 13. The CDR3 covers 17 residues. Germline CDR1 SGDLS, CDR2 YYNGEE. CDR3 region: CASSASTVQGAGETQYF. CDR3 DNA: TGTGCCAGCAGCGCCTCCACAGTACAGGGGGCCGGAGAGACCCAGTACTTC. Full variable domain (outside the CDR3, taken from reference TRBV9 and TRBJ2-5): DSGVTQTPKHLITATGQRVTLRCSPRSGDLSVYWYQQSLDQGLQFLIQYYNGEERAKGNILERFSAQQFPDLHSELNLSSLELGDSALYFCASSASTVQGAGETQYFGPGTRLLVL.

CDR3 in DNA: TGTGCCAGCAGCCCTCTTGCGGGAGACTACACAGATACGCAGTATTTT. Translated: CASSPLAGDYTDTQYF. J is TRBJ2-3 and V is TRBV5-6; 7 bases align to TRBD2. Germline CDR1 reads SGHDT; CDR2 reads YYEEEE. CDR3 size: 16 residues. Germline trimming cut 4 bases from V and 2 bases from J; bases unmatched to any gene: 10.

The genes are TRBV11-2 and TRBJ2-7, with 9 bases that match TRBD1. The V gene end was trimmed by 5 bases and the J gene end by 6 bases; junction bases not matched to a gene: 5. Germline CDR1 and CDR2: SGHAT and FQNNGV. The CDR3 spans 13 residues. The CDR3, as DNA: TGTGCCAGCAGCCCCCGGACAGGGGCCGAGCAGTACTTC. This codes for CASSPRTGAEQYF.

The chain uses TRBV10-1 and TRBJ2-3; D is uncertain. V was trimmed by 3 bases and J by 2 bases, leaving 9 bases between them. This CDR3 comprises 14 residues. Germline values: CDR1 WNHNN, CDR2 SYGVQD (reference sequence). The CDR3 loop reads CASSDGRVTDTQYF. The CDR3 region has the DNA TGCGCCAGCAGTGACGGACGAGTCACAGATACGCAGTATTTT.

DNA for the CDR3: TGTGCCAGTAATTCCTGGGACGACAACGAGCAGTACTTC. Its protein is CASNSWDDNEQYF. This chain connects TRBV19 to TRBJ2-7; D possibly matches TRBD1 or TRBD2 (5 bases each). CDR1 is LNHDA, CDR2 SQIVND, per germline (reference sequence). The CDR3 loop spans 13 amino acids. Deletions cut 7 bases from V and 5 bases from J, with 15 bases between.

This clone was seen just once. This chain uses TRBV4-1 with TRBJ2-2; D gene ambiguous. This CDR3 is 14 amino acids long. Trimming took 8 bases from V and 0 from J, leaving 10 bases between them. Germline CDR1 MGHRA, CDR2 YSYEKL. The CDR3 nucleotides read TGCGCCAGCGGGCGTGGACCGAACACCGGGGAGCTGTTTTTT. Its translation: CASGRGPNTGELFF.

The genes are TRBV7-9 and TRBJ2-7; D not certain. The CDR3 covers 13 residues. Germline CDR1 and CDR2: SEHNR and FQNEAQ (reference sequence). Trimming took 0 bases from V and 4 from J, leaving 7 bases between them. The CDR3 nucleotides are TGTGCCAGCAGCTTAGCCCAGGTATACGAGCAGTACTTC. It specifies CASSLAQVYEQYF.

On this clone itself: At one end the junction does not follow the germline gene, possibly because of a read error. The chain is built from TRBV13 and TRBJ1-4; D not resolved. Germline V CDR1 and CDR2: PRHDT, FYEKMQ (reference sequence). The CDR3 covers 13 residues. CDR3: CASSLGGSEKLFF. Written as DNA, the CDR3 is TGTGCCAGCAGCCTAGGTGGGAGTGAAAAACTGTTTTTT.

This clone was seen a handful of times. This rearrangement joins TRBV2 to TRBJ1-3; 7 bases map to TRBD1. Germline loops: CDR1 SNHLY, CDR2 FYNNEI. The CDR3 covers 17 residues. V shed 0 bases and J 2 bases; nucleotides not matched to a gene: 7. Written as DNA, the CDR3 is TGTGCCAGCAGTGAAGCGCTTCCTGGACAGGCTGGAAACACCATATATTTT. Translated: CASSEALPGQAGNTIYF.

The rearrangement uses TRBV6-1 and TRBJ1-2; D unclear. V dropped 2 bases and J dropped 1 base, with 8 bases sitting between them. The CDR3 runs 14 residues. From germline, CDR1 is MNHNS and CDR2 SASEGT. CDR3 nucleotide sequence: TGTGCCAGCAGTGAATACGGCAGTAACTATGGCTACACCTTC. Its translation: CASSEYGSNYGYTF.

J is TRBJ2-7 and V is TRBV5-6, with no clear D. CDR1 is SGHDT, CDR2 YYEEEE, per germline. The CDR3 length is 14 residues. V dropped 2 bases and J dropped 1 base, with 10 bases sitting between them. The DNA for the CDR3 is TGTGCCAGCAGCTTTCAGCGAGCTTCCTACGAGCAGTACTTC. Its translation is CASSFQRASYEQYF.

The chain combines TRBV11-2 with TRBJ2-7; D is unclear. The CDR3 is 12 residues long. The V and J ends lost 2 bases and 2 bases respectively, with 4 bases between them. Germline V gene sequence: CDR1 SGHAT, CDR2 FQNNGV. The CDR3 reads CASSLIPYEQYF. CDR3 DNA: TGTGCCAGCAGCTTAATACCCTACGAGCAGTACTTC.